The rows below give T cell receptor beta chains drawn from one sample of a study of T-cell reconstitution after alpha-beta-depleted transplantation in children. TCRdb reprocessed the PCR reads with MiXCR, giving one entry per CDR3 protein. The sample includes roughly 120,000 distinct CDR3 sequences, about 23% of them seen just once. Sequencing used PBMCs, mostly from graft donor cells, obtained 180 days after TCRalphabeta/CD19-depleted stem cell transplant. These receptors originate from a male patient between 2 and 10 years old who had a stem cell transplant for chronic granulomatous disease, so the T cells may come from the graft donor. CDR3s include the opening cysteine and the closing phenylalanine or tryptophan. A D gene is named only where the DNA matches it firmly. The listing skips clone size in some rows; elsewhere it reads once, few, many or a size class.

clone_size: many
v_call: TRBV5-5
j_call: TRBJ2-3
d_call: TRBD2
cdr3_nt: TGTGCCAGCAGCTTTGTTCTAGCGGGAGGCACAGATACGCAGTATTTT
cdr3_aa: CASSFVLAGGTDTQYF

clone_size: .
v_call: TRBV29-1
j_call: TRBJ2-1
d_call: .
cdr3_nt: TGCAGCGCCGGGGACACCAACAATGAGCAGTTCTTC
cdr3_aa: CSAGDTNNEQFF

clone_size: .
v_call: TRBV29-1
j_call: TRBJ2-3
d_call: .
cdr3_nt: TGCAGCGTTGTTCCGGGATTGCACACAGATACGCAGTATTTT
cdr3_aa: CSVVPGLHTDTQYF

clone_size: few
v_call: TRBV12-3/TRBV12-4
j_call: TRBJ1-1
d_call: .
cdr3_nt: TGTGCCAGCAGTTCGACAGGCGGCTACACTGAAGCTTTCTTT
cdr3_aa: CASSSTGGYTEAFF

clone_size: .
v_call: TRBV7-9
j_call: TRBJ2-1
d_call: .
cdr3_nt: TGTGCCAGCAGTTACAGGGAGGCCTACAATGAGCAGTTCTTC
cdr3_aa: CASSYREAYNEQFF

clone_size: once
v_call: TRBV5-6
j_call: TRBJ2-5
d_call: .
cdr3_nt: TGTGCCAGCAGCTTTGGGGCACGACAAGAGACCCAGTACTTC
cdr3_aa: CASSFGARQETQYF

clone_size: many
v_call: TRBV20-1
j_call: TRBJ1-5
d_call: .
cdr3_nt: TGCAGTGCTAAGTGGGCCCAACTGACCCATCAGCCCCAGCATTTT
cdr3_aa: CSAKWAQLTHQPQHF

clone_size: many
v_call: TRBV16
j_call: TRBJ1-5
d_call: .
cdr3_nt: TGTGCCAGCAGCCCATCGGGCCCTAATCAGCCCCAGCATTTT
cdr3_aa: CASSPSGPNQPQHF

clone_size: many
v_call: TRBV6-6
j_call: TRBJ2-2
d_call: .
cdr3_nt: TGTGCCAGCAGTCCTACTAACACCGGGGAGCTGTTTTTT
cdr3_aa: CASSPTNTGELFF

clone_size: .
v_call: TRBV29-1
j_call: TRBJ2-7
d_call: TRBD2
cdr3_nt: TGCAGCGTTGAAGATCAACTAGCGGGCTACGAGCAGTACTTC
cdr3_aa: CSVEDQLAGYEQYF

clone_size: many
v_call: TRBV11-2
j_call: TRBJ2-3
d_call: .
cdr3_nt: TGTGCCAGCAGCTTCCGCGGTCAAGATACGCAGTATTTT
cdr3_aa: CASSFRGQDTQYF

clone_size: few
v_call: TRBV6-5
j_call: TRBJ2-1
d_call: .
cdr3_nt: TGTGCCAGCAGTTACTCAGCCGGGAAGGGGGAGCAGTTCTTC
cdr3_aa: CASSYSAGKGEQFF

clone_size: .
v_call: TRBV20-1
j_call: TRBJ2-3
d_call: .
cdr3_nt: TGCAGTGCTAGAGGGGACTTCACAGATACGCAGTATTTT
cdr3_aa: CSARGDFTDTQYF

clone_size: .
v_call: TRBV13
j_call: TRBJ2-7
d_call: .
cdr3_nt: TGTGCCAGCAGCTTAGGACTGTTAGGGGGCGAGCAGTACTTC
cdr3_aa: CASSLGLLGGEQYF

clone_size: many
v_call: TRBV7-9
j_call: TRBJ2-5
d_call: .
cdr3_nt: TGTGCCAGCAGCCCGAGGGGACCGGAGACCCAGTACTTC
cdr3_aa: CASSPRGPETQYF

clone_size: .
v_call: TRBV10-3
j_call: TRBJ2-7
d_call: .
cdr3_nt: TGTGCCATCAGTGGACTGACGTCAAGGGAGCAGTACTTC
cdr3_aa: CAISGLTSREQYF

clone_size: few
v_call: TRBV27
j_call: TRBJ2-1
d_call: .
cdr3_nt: TGTGCCAGCACCGGGGGGCCCGATACCATCAATGAGCAGTTCTTC
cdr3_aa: CASTGGPDTINEQFF

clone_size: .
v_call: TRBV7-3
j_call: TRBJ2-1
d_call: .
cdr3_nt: TGTGCCAGCAGCTTAATAACCGGCCAGGGATACAATGAGCAGTTCTTC
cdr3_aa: CASSLITGQGYNEQFF

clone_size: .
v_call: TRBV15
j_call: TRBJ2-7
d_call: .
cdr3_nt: TGTGCCACCAGCAGAGTGGGAGGAGGCGAGCAGTACTTC
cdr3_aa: CATSRVGGGEQYF

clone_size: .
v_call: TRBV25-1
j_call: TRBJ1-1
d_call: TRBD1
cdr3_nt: TGTGCCAGCAGATTAAATTCAGGGGGAGTTAGAGGCACTGAAGCTTTCTTT
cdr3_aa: CASRLNSGGVRGTEAFF

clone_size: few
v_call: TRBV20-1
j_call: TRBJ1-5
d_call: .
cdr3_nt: TGCAGTGCTAGAGAGGAGATAAAGGGTCAGCCCCAGCATTTT
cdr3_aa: CSAREEIKGQPQHF

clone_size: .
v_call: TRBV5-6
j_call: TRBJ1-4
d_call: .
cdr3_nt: TGTGCCAGCAGCTTCAGGGTCGATTGGGAAAAACTGTTTTTT
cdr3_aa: CASSFRVDWEKLFF

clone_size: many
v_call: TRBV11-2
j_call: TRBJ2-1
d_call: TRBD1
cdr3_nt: TGTGCCAGCAGCTTAGACACGGACAGGAGCTACAATGAGCAGTTCTTC
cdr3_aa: CASSLDTDRSYNEQFF

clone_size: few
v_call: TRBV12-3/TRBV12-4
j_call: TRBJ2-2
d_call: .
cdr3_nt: TGTGCCAGCAGTTTTATCGGTCAGAACACCGGGGAGCTGTTTTTT
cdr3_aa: CASSFIGQNTGELFF

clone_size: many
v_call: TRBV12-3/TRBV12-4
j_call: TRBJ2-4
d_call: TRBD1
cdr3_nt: TGTGCCAGCAGTTTAGCAACAGGGGAGAGAATAGCCAAAAACATTCAGTACTTC
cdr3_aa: CASSLATGERIAKNIQYF

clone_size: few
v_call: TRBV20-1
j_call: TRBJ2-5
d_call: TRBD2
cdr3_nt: TGCAGTGCTAGCGCTACTAGCGAAAATAAAGAGACCCAGTACTTC
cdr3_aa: CSASATSENKETQYF

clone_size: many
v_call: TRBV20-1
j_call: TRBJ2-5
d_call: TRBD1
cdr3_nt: TGCAGTGCTAGAGATCAGGACAGGGTCCTAAAAGAGACCCAGTACTTC
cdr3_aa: CSARDQDRVLKETQYF

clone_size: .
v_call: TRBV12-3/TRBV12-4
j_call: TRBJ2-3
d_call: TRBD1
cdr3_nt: TGTGCCAGCAGTTTAGCCCTTGGGGGGCGGGACAGGGGGACCACAGATACGCAGTATTTT
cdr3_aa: CASSLALGGRDRGTTDTQYF

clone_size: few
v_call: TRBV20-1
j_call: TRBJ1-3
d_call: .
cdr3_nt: TGCAGTGCTAGTGGAGGGGCCGGAAACACCATATATTTT
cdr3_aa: CSASGGAGNTIYF

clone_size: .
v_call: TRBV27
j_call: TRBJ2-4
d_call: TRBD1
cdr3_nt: TGTGCCAGCAGTTTGGTGCCCGACGACCCGGGACAGGGCAACATTCAGTACTTC
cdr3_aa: CASSLVPDDPGQGNIQYF

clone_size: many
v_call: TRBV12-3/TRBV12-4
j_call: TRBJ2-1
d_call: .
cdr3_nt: TGTGCCAGCAGTTTAGAGGTGCTCCGTGGTAGGCTCTACTCTGAGCAGTTCTTC
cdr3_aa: CASSLEVLRGRLYSEQFF

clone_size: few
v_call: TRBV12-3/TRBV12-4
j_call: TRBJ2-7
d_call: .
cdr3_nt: TGTGCCAGCAGTCGCCGTGACGGTTCCGAGCAGTACTTC
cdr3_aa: CASSRRDGSEQYF

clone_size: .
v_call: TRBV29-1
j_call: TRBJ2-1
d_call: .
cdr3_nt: TGCAGCGCGGGACAACTCAATGAGCAGTTCTTC
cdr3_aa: CSAGQLNEQFF

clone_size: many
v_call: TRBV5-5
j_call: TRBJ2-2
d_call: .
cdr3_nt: TGTGCCAGCAGAATGGGGGGCGACACCGGGGAGCTGTTTTTT
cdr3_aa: CASRMGGDTGELFF

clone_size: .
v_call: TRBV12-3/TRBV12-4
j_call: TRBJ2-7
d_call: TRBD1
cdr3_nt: TGTGCCAGCAGTTTGAGAACAGGGGCTACGGTAGCTTCCGAGCAGTACTTC
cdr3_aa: CASSLRTGATVASEQYF

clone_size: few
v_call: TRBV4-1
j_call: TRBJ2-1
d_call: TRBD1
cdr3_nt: TGCGCCAGCAGCCCGGGACAGGGTCCCATCAATGAGCAGTTCTTC
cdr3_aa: CASSPGQGPINEQFF

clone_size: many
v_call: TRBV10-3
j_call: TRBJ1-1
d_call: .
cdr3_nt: TGTGCCATCAGTGATTGGCTGAACACTGAAGCTTTCTTT
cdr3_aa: CAISDWLNTEAFF

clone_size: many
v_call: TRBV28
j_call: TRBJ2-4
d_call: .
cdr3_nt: TGTGCCAGCAGTCCCCTCACTGGAGCCAAAAACATTCAGTACTTC
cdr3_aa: CASSPLTGAKNIQYF

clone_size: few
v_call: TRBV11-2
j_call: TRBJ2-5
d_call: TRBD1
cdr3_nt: TGTGCCAGCAGCTTAATGGGGACAGAAGAGACCCAGTACTTC
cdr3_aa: CASSLMGTEETQYF

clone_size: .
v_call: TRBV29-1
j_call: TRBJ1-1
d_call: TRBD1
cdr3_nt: TGCAGCGCCCCCGGGACAGGGGGGGTCACTGAAGCTTTCTTT
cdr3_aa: CSAPGTGGVTEAFF

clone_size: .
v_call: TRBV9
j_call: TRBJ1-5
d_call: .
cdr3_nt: TGTGCCAGCAGCGTAGGTGCGGGAGGTCAGCCCCAGCATTTT
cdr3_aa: CASSVGAGGQPQHF

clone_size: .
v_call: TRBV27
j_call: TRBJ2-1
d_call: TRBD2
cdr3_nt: TGTGCCAGCAGTTTACTGCGGGGGACTAGCGGTTACAATGAGCAGTTCTTC
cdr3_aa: CASSLLRGTSGYNEQFF

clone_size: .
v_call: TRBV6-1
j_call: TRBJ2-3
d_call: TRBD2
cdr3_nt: TGTGCCAGCAGCCATAAGCGGGATGCCCCAGATACGCAGTATTTT
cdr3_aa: CASSHKRDAPDTQYF

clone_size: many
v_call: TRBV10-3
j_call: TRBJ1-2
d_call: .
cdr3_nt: TGTGCCATCAGTCCTACCGCCGGCAATGGCTACACCTTC
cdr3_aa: CAISPTAGNGYTF

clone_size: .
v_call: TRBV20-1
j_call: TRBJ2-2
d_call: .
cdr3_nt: TGCAGTGCTAGTATGGGGGTGGGCACCGGGGAGCTGTTTTTT
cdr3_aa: CSASMGVGTGELFF

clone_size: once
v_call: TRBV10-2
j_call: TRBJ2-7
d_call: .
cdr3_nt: TGCGCCAGCAGTGAAAGGAAGGAGCAGTACTTC
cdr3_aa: CASSERKEQYF

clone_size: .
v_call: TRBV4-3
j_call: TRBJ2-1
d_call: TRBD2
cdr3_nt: TGCGCCAGCAGCCACGGACTAGCGGCGTACAATGAGCAGTTCTTC
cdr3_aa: CASSHGLAAYNEQFF

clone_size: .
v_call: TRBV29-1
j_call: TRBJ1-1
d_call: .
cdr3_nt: TGCAGCGTTGAAATAGGAGTAAAGGGTAGCACTGAAGCTTTCTTT
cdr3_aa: CSVEIGVKGSTEAFF

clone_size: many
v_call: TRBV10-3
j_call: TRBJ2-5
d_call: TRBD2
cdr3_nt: TGTGCCACCGGACGGGGACTAGCGGGATTCACAGAGTACTTC
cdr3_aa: CATGRGLAGFTEYF